These 25 T cell receptor beta chains originate from one sample sequenced in a study of T cells after yellow fever vaccination. From the 5' RACE reads, TCRdb called clonotypes with MiXCR, one entry per CDR3 protein. The data hold approximately 340,000 distinct CDR3 sequences, with about 8.7% observed a single time. Sample: PBMCs, taken on the day of the first yellow fever vaccination. The source is a man between 18 and 35 years old who received the YFV17D yellow fever vaccine.

In this sample, this clonotype turned up a few times. The chain links TRBV9 to TRBJ1-1; D remains ambiguous. V dropped 2 bases and J dropped 5 bases, with 10 bases sitting between them. Germline V gene data show CDR1 as SGDLS and CDR2 as YYNGEE. CDR3 size: 13 residues. Written as DNA, the CDR3 is TGTGCCAGCAGCGTGAGGGCTGGGACTGAAGCTTTCTTT. Translation gives CASSVRAGTEAFF.

This clonotype has more than one count but fewer than ten. This rearrangement joins TRBV20-1 to TRBJ1-2; D gene uncertain. Trimming left V 0 bases short and J 7 bases short, with 12 bases between. CDR1 and CDR2 from the germline V gene are DFQATT and SNEGSKA (reference sequence). This CDR3 contains 13 residues. CDR3 bases: TGCAGTGCTAGAGATTTGGCGGTTAGTGGCTACACCTTC. The encoded protein is CSARDLAVSGYTF.

At least ten counts were recorded for this clonotype. As DNA, the CDR3 is TGCAGTGCTATTTCCAGACAGGGCGGGTCATACAATGAGCAGTTCTTC. It translates to CSAISRQGGSYNEQFF. The V gene is TRBV20-1, the J gene TRBJ2-1, with TRBD1 identical over 7 bases. The V gene end was trimmed by 4 bases and the J gene end by 4 bases; junction bases not matched to a gene: 13. The CDR3 consists of 16 residues. Germline V gives CDR1 DFQATT, CDR2 SNEGSKA (reference sequence).

This clonotype was recorded a few times. The V call is TRBV7-9, the J call TRBJ2-3; no firm D call. V was trimmed by 5 bases and J by 0 bases, leaving 9 bases between them. CDR3 length: 14 residues. CDR1 is SEHNR and CDR2 is FQNEAQ in the germline V gene (reference sequence). CDR3 protein: CASSPPTSTDTQYF. The CDR3 DNA reads TGTGCCAGCAGCCCTCCGACGAGCACAGATACGCAGTATTTT.

The J gene is TRBJ1-6, the V gene TRBV6-1; D gene ambiguous. The CDR3 is made up of 13 amino acids. Germline CDR1 MNHNS, CDR2 SASEGT. Trimming left V 6 bases short and J 7 bases short, with 10 bases between. The CDR3 reads CASSPLYNSPLHF. CDR3 nucleotide sequence: TGTGCCAGCAGCCCCCTTTACAATTCACCCCTCCACTTT.

This clonotype was seen more than once but under ten times. The V gene is TRBV29-1, the J gene TRBJ2-3, with 14 bases fitting TRBD2. After removal of 0 bases from V and 0 bases from J, the junction contained 8 bases not matched to a gene. The CDR3 length is 19 residues. In germline, CDR1 is SQVTM, CDR2 ANQGSEA. In DNA form, the CDR3 reads TGCAGCGTTGAAGATCTGGGACTAGCGGGGGAGACTAGCACAGATACGCAGTATTTT. Translated, it gives CSVEDLGLAGETSTDTQYF.

The V call is TRBV6-5, the J call TRBJ2-3; D remains unclear. V shed 2 bases and J shed 0 bases, with 9 bases lying between them. CDR1 is MNHEY, CDR2 SVGAGI, per germline. The length of the CDR3 is 15 residues. The CDR3 reads CASSYTPSSTDTQYF. In DNA form, the CDR3 reads TGTGCCAGCAGTTACACCCCTTCGAGCACAGATACGCAGTATTTT.

The rearrangement uses TRBV10-2 and TRBJ2-5; 14 bases are shared with TRBD2. CDR1 and CDR2 from the germline V gene are WSHSY and SAAADI. J lost 1 base, V lost 6 bases, and 10 bases had no gene match. This CDR3 region has 18 residues. The CDR3 is CASSATSGGAFGQETQYF. In DNA form, the CDR3 reads TGCGCCAGCAGCGCGACTAGCGGGGGGGCCTTCGGCCAAGAGACCCAGTACTTC.

This clonotype was seen more than once but under ten times. CDR3 bases: TGCGCCAGCAGCCCGGGGACCGGCCGGGCCTTGACGATGAACACTGAAGCTTTCTTT. Translation gives CASSPGTGRALTMNTEAFF. The rearrangement uses TRBV5-1 and TRBJ1-1; D possibly corresponds to TRBD1 (5 bases). From germline, CDR1 is SGHRS and CDR2 YFSETQ. The CDR3 runs to 19 residues. V was shortened by 4 bases and J by 0 bases, with 25 bases between the two germline ends. The full variable domain, rest sourced from reference TRBV5-1 and TRBJ1-1, is KAGVTQTPRYLIKTRGQQVTLSCSPISGHRSVSWYQQTPGQGLQFLFEYFSETQRNKGNFPGRFSGRQFSNSRSEMNVSTLELGDSALYLCASSPGTGRALTMNTEAFFGQGTRLTVV.

This clonotype was seen a few times. The V call is TRBV11-2, the J call TRBJ1-1; D gene unclear. This CDR3 spans 13 amino acids. From germline, CDR1 is SGHAT and CDR2 FQNNGV. Deletions cut 3 bases from V and 5 bases from J, with 10 bases between. DNA of the CDR3: TGTGCCAGCAGCTTGCGGTTGGGGACTGAAGCTTTCTTT. Amino acids: CASSLRLGTEAFF.

This clonotype was detected a few times. The chain recombines TRBV20-1 with TRBJ2-2; TRBD1 matches 9 bases. This CDR3 contains 14 residues. The junction had 3 bases not matched to a gene; V was cut back by 6 bases and J by 1 base. The germline V gene encodes CDR1 DFQATT and CDR2 SNEGSKA (reference sequence). The CDR3 bases are TGCAGTGCCGCGGGACAGGGGAACACCGGGGAGCTGTTTTTT. As protein: CSAAGQGNTGELFF.

This clonotype was seen ten or more times. CDR3 sequence (DNA): TGCAGTGCTAGTGGGACTAACGAGCAGTTCTTC. Amino acid sequence: CSASGTNEQFF. V is TRBV20-1 and J is TRBJ2-1; 7 bases fit TRBD2. Germline lookup yields CDR1 DFQATT and CDR2 SNEGSKA (reference sequence). V trimming: 3 bases; J trimming: 10 bases; junction bases outside the gene matches: 3. The CDR3 loop spans 11 amino acids.

The sample holds a few counts of this clonotype. The chain carries TRBV9 and TRBJ2-5; the match to TRBD1 covers 7 bases. V was pared by 1 base and J by 2 bases, with 8 bases of the junction left unmatched. The CDR3 has 16 amino acids. CDR1 is SGDLS and CDR2 is YYNGEE in the germline V gene. This CDR3 reads CASSVTWTGFQETQYF. For the CDR3, the DNA is TGTGCCAGCAGCGTAACGTGGACAGGTTTTCAAGAGACCCAGTACTTC.

This clonotype came up a few times. The chain uses TRBV10-3 and TRBJ2-3; the D gene could be TRBD1 or TRBD2 (6 bases each). This CDR3 comprises 15 residues. The V gene's germline CDR1 is ENHRY and CDR2 SYGVKD. Trimming took 10 bases from V and 5 from J, leaving 22 bases between them. The CDR3 spells CASRSGGQAEDTQYF. The CDR3 DNA reads as TGTGCCAGCAGATCCGGGGGCCAGGCCGAAGATACGCAGTATTTT.

There are a few counts of this clonotype. As DNA, the CDR3 is TGTGCCAGCGCTGGGCAAGGGGGGACTGAAGCTTTCTTT. This sequence encodes CASAGQGGTEAFF. The chain links TRBV7-2 to TRBJ1-1; a weak D match, TRBD1 (6 bases). The CDR3 loop spans 13 amino acids. Germline V gives CDR1 SGHTA, CDR2 FQGNSA. V lost 8 bases, J lost 5 bases, and 15 bases lay in between.

This clonotype was counted many times. The chain carries TRBV4-3 and TRBJ1-4; D is undetermined. V gave up 0 bases and J gave up 8 bases, with 16 bases separating them. Looked up from germline, CDR1 is LGHNA and CDR2 is YSLEER. The CDR3 is made up of 16 amino acids. CDR3 in DNA: TGCGCCAGCAGCCAAGATTGGACGGCCATGACCGAAAAACTGTTTTTT. Amino acids: CASSQDWTAMTEKLFF.

J is TRBJ1-2 and V is TRBV12-3 or TRBV12-4, with TRBD1 identical over 7 bases. J was trimmed by 5 bases and V by 8 bases; bases with no gene match: 17. The CDR3 length is 16 residues. The CDR3 region has the DNA TGTGCCAGCGATGGCAAAAGACAGGGCGTGGATTATGGCTACACCTTC. It codes for CASDGKRQGVDYGYTF.

This clonotype was seen a few times. This chain uses TRBV7-9 with TRBJ1-3; D not resolved. V was pared by 10 bases and J by 0 bases, with 22 bases between. This CDR3 spans 17 amino acids. Germline-derived CDR1 and CDR2 are SEHNR and FQNEAQ (reference sequence). The CDR3 region has the DNA TGTGCCACCGACGTTCGGGCGGAAACGAGCTCTGGAAACACCATATATTTT. Translated: CATDVRAETSSGNTIYF. Using reference TRBV7-9 and TRBJ1-3 for the parts outside the CDR3, the full variable domain is DTGVSQNPRHKITKRGQNVTFRCDPISEHNRLYWYRQTLGQGPEFLTYFQNEAQLEKSRLLSDRFSAERPKGSFSTLEIQRTEQGDSAMYLCATDVRAETSSGNTIYFGEGSWLTVV.

This rearrangement joins TRBV12-3 or TRBV12-4 to TRBJ2-5; 9 bases align to TRBD1. There are 15 residues in the CDR3. J was trimmed by 3 bases and V by 7 bases; bases with no gene match: 9. The CDR3: CASTDPGTGKETQYF. CDR3 in DNA: TGTGCCAGCACCGACCCCGGGACAGGGAAAGAGACCCAGTACTTC.

This clonotype was recorded many times. CDR3: CASRTQTGESETQYF. The CDR3 nucleotides are TGCGCCAGCAGGACTCAGACAGGGGAGTCGGAGACCCAGTACTTC. The chain has TRBV5-1 and TRBJ2-5, with TRBD1 matching over 8 bases. CDR3 length: 15 amino acids. V shed 5 bases, J shed 5 bases, and the junction held 11 bases outside the gene matches. CDR1 is SGHRS and CDR2 is YFSETQ in the germline V gene.

This clonotype has at least ten counts. The V and J genes are TRBV4-3 and TRBJ2-1, with D maybe TRBD2 (5 bases). The CDR3 sequence is 15 residues long. V lost 5 bases, J lost 3 bases, and 14 bases lay in between. The germline CDR1 and CDR2 sequences are LGHNA and YSLEER. The CDR3: CASSAPGRDYNEQFF. CDR3 in DNA: TGCGCCAGCAGCGCTCCCGGACGGGACTACAATGAGCAGTTCTTC.

This clonotype was picked up a small number of times. This rearrangement joins TRBV6-5 to TRBJ2-2; weak D call: TRBD1 (5 bases). There are 13 residues in the CDR3. Germline V CDR1 and CDR2: MNHEY, SVGAGI. Trimming took 6 bases from V and 6 from J, leaving 11 bases between them. The chain's CDR3 is CASSYQGPGELFF. The CDR3 bases are TGTGCCAGCAGCTACCAGGGTCCCGGGGAGCTGTTTTTT.

There are many counts of this clonotype. This chain links TRBV5-6 with TRBJ2-3; D is possibly TRBD1 (6 bases). V was shortened by 4 bases and J by 5 bases, with 11 bases between the two germline ends. CDR1 is SGHDT, CDR2 YYEEEE, per germline. CDR3 length: 13 residues. The CDR3 spells CASSADRRDTQYF. DNA for the CDR3: TGTGCCAGCAGCGCTGACAGGAGAGATACGCAGTATTTT.

This clonotype was counted between two and nine times. This chain connects TRBV4-1 to TRBJ2-2; D is perhaps TRBD2 (7 bases). Between the trimmed V and J ends, which lost 2 bases and 4 bases, there was a span of 11 bases. The CDR3 loop spans 15 amino acids. CDR1 and CDR2 (germline): MGHRA, YSYEKL. The CDR3 DNA reads as TGCGCCAGCAGCCAACATGGGGGGGCCACCGGGGAGCTGTTTTTT. This sequence encodes CASSQHGGATGELFF.

The chain uses TRBV5-1 and TRBJ1-3; 8 nucleotides align to TRBD1. CDR1 and CDR2 (germline): SGHRS, YFSETQ. The CDR3 sequence is 16 residues long. Trimming removed 2 bases from V and 6 bases from J; junction bases left unmatched: 10. Here the CDR3 reads CASSFDSGQGENTIYF. The CDR3 nucleotides read TGCGCCAGCAGCTTCGATTCTGGACAGGGAGAAAACACCATATATTTT.